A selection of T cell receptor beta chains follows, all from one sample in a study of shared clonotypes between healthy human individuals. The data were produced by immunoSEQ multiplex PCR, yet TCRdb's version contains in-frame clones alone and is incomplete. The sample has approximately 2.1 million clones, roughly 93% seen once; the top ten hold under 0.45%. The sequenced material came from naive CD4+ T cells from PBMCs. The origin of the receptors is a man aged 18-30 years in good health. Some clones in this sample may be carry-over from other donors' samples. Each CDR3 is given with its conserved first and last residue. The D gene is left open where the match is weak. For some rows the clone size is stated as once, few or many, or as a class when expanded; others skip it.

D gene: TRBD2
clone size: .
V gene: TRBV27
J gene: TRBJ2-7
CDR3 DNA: TGTGCCAGCAGTTTAACCCGGGACTACAGCTCCTACGAGCAGTACTTC
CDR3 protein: CASSLTRDYSSYEQYF

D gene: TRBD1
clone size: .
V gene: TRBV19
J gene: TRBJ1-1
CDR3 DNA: TGTGCCAGTAGTATTTCTGGGACAGTGAACACTGAAGCTTTCTTT
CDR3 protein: CASSISGTVNTEAFF

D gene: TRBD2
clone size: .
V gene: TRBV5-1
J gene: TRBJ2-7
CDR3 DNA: TGCGCCAGCAGCTTGTGGGGACTAGCGGGAGAATACGAGCAGTACTTC
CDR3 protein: CASSLWGLAGEYEQYF

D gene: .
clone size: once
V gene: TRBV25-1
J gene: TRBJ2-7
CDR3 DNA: TGTGCCAGCAGGACAGTCCACGAGCAGTACTTC
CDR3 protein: CASRTVHEQYF

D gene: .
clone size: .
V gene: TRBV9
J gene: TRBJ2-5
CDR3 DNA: TGTGCCAGCAGCGTGGGGGCGTGGGATTCAGAGACCCAGTACTTC
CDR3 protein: CASSVGAWDSETQYF

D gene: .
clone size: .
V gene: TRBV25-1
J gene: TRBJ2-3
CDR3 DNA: TGTGCCAGCGACGGACAGTTAAGCACAGATACGCAGTATTTT
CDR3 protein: CASDGQLSTDTQYF

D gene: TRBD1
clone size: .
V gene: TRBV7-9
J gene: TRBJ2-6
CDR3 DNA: TGTGCCAGCAGCCCCCGGGACAGGGGTTTCCTCGGGGCCAACGTCCTGACTTTC
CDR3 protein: CASSPRDRGFLGANVLTF

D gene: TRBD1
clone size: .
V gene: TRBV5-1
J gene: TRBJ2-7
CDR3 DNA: TGCGCCAGCAGCCAGGGACAGGTTTTCTACGAGCAGTACTTC
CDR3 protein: CASSQGQVFYEQYF

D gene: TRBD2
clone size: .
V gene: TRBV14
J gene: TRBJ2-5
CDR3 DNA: TGTGCCAGCAGCCAACTAATCGGACTAGCGGGAGGGCCAGAGACCCAGTACTTC
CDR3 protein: CASSQLIGLAGGPETQYF

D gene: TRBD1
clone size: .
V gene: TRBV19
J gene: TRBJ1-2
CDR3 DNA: TGTGCCAGTAGTGACCGGGACAGGGGGCTTTATGGCTACACCTTC
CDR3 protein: CASSDRDRGLYGYTF

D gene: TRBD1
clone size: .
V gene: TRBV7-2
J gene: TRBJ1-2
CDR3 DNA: TGTGCCAGCAGACTTAATACTGGACAGGCTGGCTACACCTTC
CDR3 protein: CASRLNTGQAGYTF

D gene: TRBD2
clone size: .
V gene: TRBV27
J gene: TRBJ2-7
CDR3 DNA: TGTGCCAGCAGTGATCGACTAGCGGGAAGGTACGAGCAGTACTTC
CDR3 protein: CASSDRLAGRYEQYF

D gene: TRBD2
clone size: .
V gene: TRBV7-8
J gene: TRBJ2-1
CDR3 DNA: TGTGCCACCCGTTATGAGCGGACTAGCGGGAAGAATGAGCAGTTCTTC
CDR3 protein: CATRYERTSGKNEQFF

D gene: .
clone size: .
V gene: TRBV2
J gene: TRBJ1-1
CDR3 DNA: TGTGCCACCAACCTTGGTAGAAGAAGTGCCACTGAAGCTTTCTTT
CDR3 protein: CATNLGRRSATEAFF

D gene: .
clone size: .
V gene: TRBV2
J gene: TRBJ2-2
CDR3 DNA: TGTGCCAGCACCGAGCGCGGGGAGCTGTTTTTT
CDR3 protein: CASTERGELFF

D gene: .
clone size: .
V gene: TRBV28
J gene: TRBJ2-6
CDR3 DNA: TGTGCCAGCAGCTCGCCGGGGGCTGGGGCCAACGTCCTGACTTTC
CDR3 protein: CASSSPGAGANVLTF

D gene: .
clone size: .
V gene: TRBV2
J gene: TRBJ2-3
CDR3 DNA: TGTGCCAGCAGTTTTGGGAACACAGATACGCAGTATTTT
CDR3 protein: CASSFGNTDTQYF